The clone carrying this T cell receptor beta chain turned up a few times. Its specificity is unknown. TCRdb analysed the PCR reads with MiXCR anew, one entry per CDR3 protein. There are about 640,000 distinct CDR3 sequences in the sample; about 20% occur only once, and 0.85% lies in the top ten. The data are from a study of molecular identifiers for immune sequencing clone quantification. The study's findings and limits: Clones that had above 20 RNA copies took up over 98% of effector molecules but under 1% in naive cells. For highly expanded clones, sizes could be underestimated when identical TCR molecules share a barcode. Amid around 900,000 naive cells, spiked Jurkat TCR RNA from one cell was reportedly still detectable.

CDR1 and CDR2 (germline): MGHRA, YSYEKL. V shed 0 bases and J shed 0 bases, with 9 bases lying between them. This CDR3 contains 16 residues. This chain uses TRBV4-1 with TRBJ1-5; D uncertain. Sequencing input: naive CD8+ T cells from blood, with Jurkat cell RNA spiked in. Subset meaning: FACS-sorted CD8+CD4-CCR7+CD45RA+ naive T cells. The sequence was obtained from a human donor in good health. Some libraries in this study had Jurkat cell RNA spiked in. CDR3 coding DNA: TGCGCCAGCAGCCAAGAATTGCCAGGTAGCAATCAGCCCCAGCATTTT. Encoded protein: CASSQELPGSNQPQHF.